This T cell receptor (beta chain) originates from a study of OX40 agonist ivuxolimab in advanced cancers. Study-wide background: Participants could have had prior anti-PD-1, anti-PD-L1 or anti-CTLA-4 therapy, and around 43% had some. Study outcomes and limitations: In the 0.1 to 3.0 mg/kg range, CD4+ and CD8+ blood T cells had expanded clonally by week 6.

The CDR3 has 15 amino acids. CDR1 and CDR2 (germline): SGHAT, FQNNGV. V was cut by 3 bases and J by 10 bases, with 16 bases left in between. Autoimmune disease history or systemic immunosuppression excluded patients. Concerning this clone: Antigen unknown.

Using immunoSEQ multiplex PCR, the repertoire was profiled, and TCRdb retains in-frame clones only, with some absent. There are about 81,000 clones in the sample; around 80% occur only once, and 6% to 8.5% lies in the top ten. The specimen was CD4+ or CD8+ T cells sorted from blood, collected in a trial of the OX40 agonist ivuxolimab. The receptor's source is an adult with an advanced solid tumor such as melanoma, head and neck, liver or kidney cancer. The J gene is TRBJ1-6, the V gene TRBV11-2, with D tentatively TRBD1 (5 bases). The CDR3 sequence: CASSFQDTQGSPLHF. In DNA form, the CDR3 reads TGTGCCAGCAGCTTTCAGGACACCCAAGGATCACCCCTCCACTTT.